This T cell receptor (beta chain) was identified in a study of cytomegalovirus exposure and HLA in healthy donors. Per germline, CDR1 SNHLY and CDR2 FYNNEI. The CDR3 sequence is 16 residues long. Between the trimmed V and J ends, which lost 3 bases and 4 bases, there was a span of 15 bases. Some clones are missing from TCRdb's copy, which holds only in-frame ones; the method was immunoSEQ multiplex PCR. Counted here are 100,000 to 120,000 clones, 88% occurring once; the ten biggest clones make up over 1.3%. This chain uses TRBV2 with TRBJ2-2; TRBD1 is a possible D gene (5 bases). This sequence was found in a young woman in good health and CMV-seropositive. The source material was PBMCs. CDR3 loop: CASSDRAGMITGELFF. The CDR3, as DNA: TGTGCCAGCAGTGATAGGGCAGGGATGATCACCGGGGAGCTGTTTTTT.